Following are 2 T cell receptor beta chains from one sample sequenced in a study of pediatric ulcerative colitis. Measured with immunoSEQ multiplex PCR; TCRdb has only the in-frame clones, and not every one. The data show 59,000 or so clones, around 80% seen once. The sample comprised blood. Receptors originate from a boy aged 5 to 17 with moderate ulcerative colitis.

This clone turned up a few times. V usage is TRBV6-5 and J usage is TRBJ2-7, with 7 bases lining up with TRBD2. Unmatched junction bases numbered 9, after V lost 10 bases and J lost 6 bases. This CDR3 region has 12 residues. CDR1 is MNHEY and CDR2 is SVGAGI in the germline V gene. The CDR3 reads CATRGVAREQYF. In DNA form, the CDR3 reads TGTGCCACCCGGGGGGTGGCTCGCGAGCAGTACTTC.

The V gene is TRBV29-1, the J gene TRBJ1-3, with a possible D match to TRBD1 (6 bases). This CDR3 spans 14 amino acids. Germline V gene data show CDR1 as SQVTM and CDR2 as ANQGSEA. Trimming cost V 4 bases and J 0 bases, with 10 bases left between them. CDR3 coding DNA: TGCAGCGTTGGAGGGGGGAGCTCTGGAAACACCATATATTTT. This translates into CSVGGGSSGNTIYF.